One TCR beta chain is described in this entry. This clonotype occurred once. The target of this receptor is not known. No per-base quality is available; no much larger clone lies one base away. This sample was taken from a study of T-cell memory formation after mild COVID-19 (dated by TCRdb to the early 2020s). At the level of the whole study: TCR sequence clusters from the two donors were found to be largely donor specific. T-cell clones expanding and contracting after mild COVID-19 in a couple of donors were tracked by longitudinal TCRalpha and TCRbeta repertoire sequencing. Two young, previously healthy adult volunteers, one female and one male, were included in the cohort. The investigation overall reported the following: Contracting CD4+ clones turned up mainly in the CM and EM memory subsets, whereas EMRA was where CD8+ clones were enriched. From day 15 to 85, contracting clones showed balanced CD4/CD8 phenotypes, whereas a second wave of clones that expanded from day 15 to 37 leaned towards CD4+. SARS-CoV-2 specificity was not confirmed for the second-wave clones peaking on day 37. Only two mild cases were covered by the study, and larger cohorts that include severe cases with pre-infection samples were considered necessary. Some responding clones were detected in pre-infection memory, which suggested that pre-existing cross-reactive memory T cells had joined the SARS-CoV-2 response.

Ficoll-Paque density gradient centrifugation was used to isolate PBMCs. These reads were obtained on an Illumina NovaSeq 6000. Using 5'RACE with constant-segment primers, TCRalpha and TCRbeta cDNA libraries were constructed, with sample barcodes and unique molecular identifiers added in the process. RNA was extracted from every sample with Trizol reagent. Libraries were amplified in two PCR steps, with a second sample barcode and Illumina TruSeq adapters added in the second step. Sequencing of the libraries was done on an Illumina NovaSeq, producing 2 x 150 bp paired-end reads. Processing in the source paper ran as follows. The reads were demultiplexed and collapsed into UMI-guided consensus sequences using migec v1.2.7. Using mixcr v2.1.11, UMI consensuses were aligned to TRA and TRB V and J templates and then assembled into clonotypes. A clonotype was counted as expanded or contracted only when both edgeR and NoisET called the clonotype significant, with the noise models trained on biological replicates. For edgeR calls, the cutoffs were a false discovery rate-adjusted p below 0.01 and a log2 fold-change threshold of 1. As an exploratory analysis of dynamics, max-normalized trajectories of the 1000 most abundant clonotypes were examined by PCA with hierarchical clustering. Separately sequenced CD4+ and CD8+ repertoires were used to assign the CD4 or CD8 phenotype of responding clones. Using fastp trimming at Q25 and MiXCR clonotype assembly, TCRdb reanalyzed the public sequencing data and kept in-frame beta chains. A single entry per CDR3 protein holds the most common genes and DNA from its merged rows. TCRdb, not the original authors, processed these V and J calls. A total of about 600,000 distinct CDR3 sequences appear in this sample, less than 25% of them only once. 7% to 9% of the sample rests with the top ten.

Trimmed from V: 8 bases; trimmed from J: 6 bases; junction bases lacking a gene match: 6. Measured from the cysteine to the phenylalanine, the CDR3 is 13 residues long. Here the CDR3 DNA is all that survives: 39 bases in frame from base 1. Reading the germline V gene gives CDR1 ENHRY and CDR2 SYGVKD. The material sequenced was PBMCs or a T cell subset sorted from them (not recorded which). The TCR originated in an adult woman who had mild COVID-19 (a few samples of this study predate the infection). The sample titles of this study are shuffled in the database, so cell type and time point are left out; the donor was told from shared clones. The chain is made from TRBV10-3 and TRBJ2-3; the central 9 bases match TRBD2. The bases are TGTGCCATCGGCGCGGGGGGGGAGGATACGCAGTATTTT. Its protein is CAIGAGGEDTQYF.